These 19 T cell receptor beta chains share one sample of origin, sequenced in a study of T cell responses to AZD1222 COVID-19 vaccine. Using immunoSEQ multiplex PCR, the repertoire was profiled, and TCRdb retains in-frame clones only, with some absent. The profile shows 70,000 to 95,000 clones, more than 75% of them singletons. The sample consisted of peripheral blood, taken on day 0 of MenACWY control vaccination. Receptor source: an adult in good health.

The chain has TRBV24-1 and TRBJ2-1; 8 bases map to TRBD2. After removal of 5 bases from V and 0 bases from J, the junction contained 11 bases not matched to a gene. The CDR3 is made up of 18 amino acids. In germline, CDR1 is KGHDR, CDR2 SFDVKD. The CDR3 coding sequence is TGTGCCACCAGTGGACGTAGCGGGACCGAAAGCTCCTACAATGAGCAGTTCTTC. It specifies CATSGRSGTESSYNEQFF.

The CDR3 sequence: CATGQGNSPLHF. CDR3 bases: TGTGCCACGGGACAGGGTAATTCACCCCTCCACTTT. V is TRBV6-5 and J is TRBJ1-6; 9 bases are a match to TRBD1. V shed 10 bases and J 6 bases; nucleotides not matched to a gene: 1. CDR1 and CDR2 (germline): MNHEY, SVGAGI. There are 12 residues in the CDR3.

This clone was seen a single time. The CDR3 sequence: CASSLFVSSTDTQYF. CDR3 coding DNA: TGTGCCAGCAGTTTATTCGTATCTAGCACAGATACGCAGTATTTT. The chain couples TRBV27 to TRBJ2-3; D gene uncertain. Germline V gene sequence: CDR1 MNHEY, CDR2 SMNVEV (reference sequence). The CDR3 totals 15 residues. V was clipped by 1 base and J by 0 bases, with 8 bases between them.

The chain is built from TRBV13 and TRBJ2-7; D is undetermined. The CDR3 has 14 residues. The germline V gene has CDR1 PRHDT and CDR2 FYEKMQ (reference sequence). The V and J ends lost 3 bases and 3 bases respectively, with 12 bases between them. The CDR3 loop reads CASSFSGRFYEQYF. CDR3 nucleotides: TGTGCCAGCAGCTTCAGTGGGCGTTTCTACGAGCAGTACTTC. The full variable domain, in which reference TRBV13 and TRBJ2-7 provide the parts outside the CDR3, is AAGVIQSPRHLIKEKRETATLKCYPIPRHDTVYWYQQGPGQDPQFLISFYEKMQSDKGSIPDRFSAQQFSDYHSELNMSSLELGDSALYFCASSFSGRFYEQYFGPGTRLTVT.

The J gene is TRBJ2-5, the V gene TRBV7-2; 11 bases line up with TRBD2. J gave up 5 bases and V 5 bases, and 7 bases lay outside the gene matches. The germline CDR1 and CDR2 sequences are SGHTA and FQGNSA. The CDR3 has 15 amino acids. In DNA, the CDR3 is TGTGCCAGCAGCCCAAGACTAGCGGGAAGGGAGACCCAGTACTTC. Its translation: CASSPRLAGRETQYF.

The genes are TRBV5-1 and TRBJ2-5; 7 nucleotides agree with TRBD2. The CDR3 extends over 14 amino acids. J gave up 2 bases and V 0 bases, and 1 base lay outside the gene matches. Germline assignment: CDR1 SGHRS and CDR2 YFSETQ. CDR3 in amino acids: CASSLVGGQETQYF. CDR3 in DNA: TGCGCCAGCAGCTTGGTGGGAGGGCAAGAGACCCAGTACTTC.

This clone was detected only once. The V call is TRBV19, the J call TRBJ1-1; D unresolved. The CDR3 consists of 13 residues. Germline CDR1 reads LNHDA; CDR2 reads SQIVND (reference sequence). The V end was cut by 9 bases, the J end by 0 bases, with 11 bases between. In DNA, the CDR3 is TGTGCCAGCCTTACAGAATTGAACACTGAAGCTTTCTTT. This gives the protein CASLTELNTEAFF.

The rearrangement links TRBV5-6 to TRBJ2-3; maybe TRBD2 (7 bases). CDR1 and CDR2 from the germline V gene are SGHDT and YYEEEE. The V end was cut by 4 bases, the J end by 1 base, with 16 bases between. This CDR3 contains 16 residues. Here the CDR3 DNA reads TGTGCCAGCAGCGGGGGGGCCCGTCCCCGCACAGATACGCAGTATTTT. Translating gives CASSGGARPRTDTQYF.

The CDR3 DNA reads as TGTGCCGTGGACAGGTTGGACACTGAAGCTTTCTTT. Translation: CAVDRLDTEAFF. The chain carries TRBV2 and TRBJ1-1; 7 bases line up with TRBD1. Germline V gives CDR1 SNHLY, CDR2 FYNNEI. CDR3 length: 12 amino acids. Losses at the gene ends were 11 bases for V and 3 bases for J; bases not matched to a gene: 6. Full variable domain (outside the CDR3, taken from reference TRBV2 and TRBJ1-1): EPEVTQTPSHQVTQMGQEVILRCVPISNHLYFYWYRQILGQKVEFLVSFYNNEISEKSEIFDDQFSVERPDGSNFTLKIRSTKLEDSAMYFCAVDRLDTEAFFGQGTRLTVV.

This chain connects TRBV9 to TRBJ1-2, with D unresolved. CDR3 length: 15 residues. The germline V gene encodes CDR1 SGDLS and CDR2 YYNGEE. The V and J ends lost 2 bases and 6 bases respectively, with 17 bases between them. CDR3 amino acids: CASSVDPDLSNGYTF. CDR3 DNA: TGTGCCAGCAGCGTGGACCCGGATCTCAGTAATGGCTACACCTTC.

The chain couples TRBV7-2 to TRBJ2-3; D is uncertain. CDR3 length: 15 residues. V shed 1 base and J shed 0 bases, with 8 bases lying between them. Germline lookup yields CDR1 SGHTA and CDR2 FQGNSA. The CDR3: CASSLDGSSTDTQYF. The CDR3 DNA sequence: TGTGCCAGCAGCTTAGATGGGTCGAGCACAGATACGCAGTATTTT.

V usage is TRBV18 and J usage is TRBJ1-4, with D perhaps matching TRBD1 (5 bases). V lost 6 bases, J lost 2 bases, and 22 bases lay in between. CDR1 KGHSH and CDR2 LQKENI come from the germline V gene. CDR3 size: 18 residues. CDR3 region: CASSPRVMSGPTNEKLFF. In nucleotides, the CDR3 is TGTGCCAGCTCCCCCAGGGTTATGAGCGGCCCCACTAATGAAAAACTGTTTTTT. Based on the CDR3 plus reference TRBV18 and TRBJ1-4, the full variable domain is NAGVMQNPRHLVRRRGQEARLRCSPMKGHSHVYWYRQLPEEGLKFMVYLQKENIIDESGMPKERFSAEFPKEGPSILRIQQVVRGDSAAYFCASSPRVMSGPTNEKLFFGSGTQLSVL.

The J gene is TRBJ1-2, the V gene TRBV30; D is uncertain. CDR3 size: 12 residues. CDR1 is GTSNPN and CDR2 is SVGIG in the germline V gene (reference sequence). V shed 2 bases and J shed 6 bases, with 10 bases lying between them. CDR3 amino acids: CAWSLAENGYTF. DNA for the CDR3: TGTGCCTGGAGTCTTGCGGAGAATGGCTACACCTTC.

The rearrangement links TRBV30 to TRBJ1-5; D remains unclear. Germline V lookup: CDR1 GTSNPN, CDR2 SVGIG (reference sequence). This CDR3 spans 16 amino acids. Trimming left V 0 bases short and J 0 bases short, with 12 bases between. The CDR3 region has the DNA TGTGCCTGGAGTGTAGCCTCTATTAGTAGCAATCAGCCCCAGCATTTT. Amino acids: CAWSVASISSNQPQHF.

This clone was found once. This chain joins TRBV19 and TRBJ2-1; D uncertain. The germline V and J ends were trimmed by 10 bases and 7 bases, with 14 bases remaining between them. Looked up from germline, CDR1 is LNHDA and CDR2 is SQIVND (reference sequence). CDR3 length: 12 residues. The CDR3 loop is CATALQLNEQFF. In DNA, the CDR3 is TGTGCCACCGCCCTTCAATTGAATGAGCAGTTCTTC.

The chain recombines TRBV5-8 with TRBJ2-1, with TRBD2 as a possible D gene (5 bases). Germline-derived CDR1 and CDR2 are SGHTS and YDEGEE. There are 17 residues in the CDR3. The V end lost 6 bases, the J end lost 0 bases, and 19 bases lay between the germline ends. The CDR3: CASTRGFWASSYNEQFF. The CDR3 DNA is TGTGCCAGCACCCGGGGATTCTGGGCTAGCTCCTACAATGAGCAGTTCTTC.

This clone was counted a single time. V gene TRBV5-1 combines with J gene TRBJ1-4, with 12 bases that match TRBD1. This CDR3 contains 16 residues. With V trimmed by 4 bases and J by 8 bases, 9 bases remained unmatched. Germline CDR1 and CDR2: SGHRS and YFSETQ. The CDR3 DNA sequence: TGCGCCAGCAGCACCACACCGGGACAGGGGGCGGAAAAACTGTTTTTT. Translation gives CASSTTPGQGAEKLFF.

The table lists this clone with a few counts. This chain uses TRBV2 with TRBJ1-5; tentative D call: TRBD1 (5 bases). Trimming removed 9 bases at V and 4 bases at J, with 13 bases between. Per the germline V gene, CDR1 is SNHLY and CDR2 is FYNNEI. The CDR3 has 13 residues. CDR3: CARGEGRNQPQHF. The DNA of the CDR3 is TGTGCCAGGGGGGAAGGGAGGAATCAGCCCCAGCATTTT.

The chain couples TRBV6-5 to TRBJ1-4; unclear D gene. The CDR3 sequence is 13 residues long. The V and J ends lost 2 bases and 8 bases respectively, with 9 bases between them. CDR1 and CDR2 (germline): MNHEY, SVGAGI. CDR3 sequence (DNA): TGTGCCAGCAGTTACGATGATGGCGAAAAACTGTTTTTT. This codes for CASSYDDGEKLFF.